A single TCR beta chain is shown here with its context. Antigen: not known. Germline CDR1 reads MNHNS; CDR2 reads SASEGT. V shed 3 bases and J shed 0 bases, with 3 bases lying between them. The CDR3 consists of 13 residues. 60 Vbeta and 13 Jbeta primers were used in PCR. Method: immunoSEQ multiplex PCR; TCRdb's copy keeps in-frame clones and lacks some. The data hold nearly 200,000 clones, with 70% to 85% observed a single time. These data come from a study of cytomegalovirus exposure and HLA in healthy donors. Study-level results: Listed as cytomegalovirus-associated were approximately 160 TCR beta chains. A few chains tied to CMV proved CMV antigen-specific in vitro.

The TCR was taken from a boy aged 2 to 9 in good health and CMV-seronegative. The sequenced sample consisted of PBMCs. V gene TRBV6-1 combines with J gene TRBJ1-3; D is undetermined. The CDR3 DNA follows: TGTGCCAGCAGTGAGCGCTCTGGAAACACCATATATTTT. Translating gives CASSERSGNTIYF.